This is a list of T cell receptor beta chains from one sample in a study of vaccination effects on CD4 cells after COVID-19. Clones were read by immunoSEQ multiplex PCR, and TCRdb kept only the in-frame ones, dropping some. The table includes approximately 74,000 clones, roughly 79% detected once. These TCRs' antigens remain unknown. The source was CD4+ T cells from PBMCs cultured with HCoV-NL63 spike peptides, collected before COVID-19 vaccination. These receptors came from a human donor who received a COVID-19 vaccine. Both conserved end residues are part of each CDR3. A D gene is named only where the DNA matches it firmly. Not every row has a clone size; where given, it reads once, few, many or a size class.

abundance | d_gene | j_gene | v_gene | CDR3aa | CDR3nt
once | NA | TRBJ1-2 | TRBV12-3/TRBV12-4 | CASSLLREGGYTF | TGTGCCAGCAGTTTACTTCGGGAAGGCGGCTACACCTTC
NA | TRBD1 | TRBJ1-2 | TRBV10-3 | CAISVRTGDGYTF | TGTGCCATCAGTGTGCGGACAGGAGATGGCTACACCTTC
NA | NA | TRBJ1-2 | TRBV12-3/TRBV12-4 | CASSPQYSYTF | TGTGCCAGCAGTCCTCAATATAGCTACACCTTC
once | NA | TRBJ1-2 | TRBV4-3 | CASSQGLPYGYTF | TGCGCCAGCAGCCAGGGCCTACCCTATGGCTACACCTTC
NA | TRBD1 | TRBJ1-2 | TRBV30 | CAWSVGPGGAYGYTF | TGTGCCTGGAGTGTAGGCCCAGGGGGCGCCTATGGCTACACCTTC
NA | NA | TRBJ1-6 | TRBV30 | CAWSQGPPPLHF | TGTGCCTGGAGTCAGGGGCCGCCACCCCTCCACTTT
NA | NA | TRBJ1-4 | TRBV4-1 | CASSRGVGGEKLFF | TGCGCCAGCAGCCGGGGGGTCGGGGGTGAAAAACTGTTTTTT
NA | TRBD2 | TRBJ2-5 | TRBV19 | CASSAGGAGVWETQYF | TGTGCCAGTAGTGCGGGGGGAGCGGGGGTTTGGGAGACCCAGTACTTC
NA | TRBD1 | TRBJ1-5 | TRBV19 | CASSGGGQGAGNQPQHF | TGTGCCAGTAGTGGGGGTGGGCAGGGGGCAGGAAATCAGCCCCAGCATTTT
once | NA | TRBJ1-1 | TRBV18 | CASFSGERGVNTEAFF | TGTGCCAGCTTCAGTGGGGAAAGGGGAGTGAACACTGAAGCTTTCTTT
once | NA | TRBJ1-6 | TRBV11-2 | CASSLGSPQGPMNSPLHF | TGTGCCAGCAGCTTAGGCTCCCCCCAGGGGCCAATGAATTCACCCCTCCACTTT
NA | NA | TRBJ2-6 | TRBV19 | CASSRGGSQLSGANVLTF | TGTGCCAGTAGCCGCGGCGGGTCCCAACTCTCTGGGGCCAACGTCCTGACTTTC
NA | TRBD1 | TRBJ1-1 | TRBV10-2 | CASSGTANTEAFF | TGCGCCAGCTCAGGGACAGCGAACACTGAAGCTTTCTTT
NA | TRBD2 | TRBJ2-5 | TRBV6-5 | CASRKRTSGQETQYF | TGTGCCAGCAGGAAAAGGACTAGCGGCCAAGAGACCCAGTACTTC
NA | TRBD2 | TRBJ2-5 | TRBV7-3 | CASSQGGTVGTQYF | TGTGCCAGCAGCCAGGGAGGGACGGTGGGGACCCAGTACTTC
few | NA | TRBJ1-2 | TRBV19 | CASSIGRYYGYTF | TGTGCCAGTAGTATCGGCAGATACTATGGCTACACCTTC
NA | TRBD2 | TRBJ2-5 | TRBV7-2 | CASSQTSGVGTQYF | TGTGCCAGCAGTCAGACTAGCGGGGTTGGGACCCAGTACTTC
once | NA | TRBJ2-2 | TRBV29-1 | CSALDSRGTGELFF | TGCAGCGCCCTTGATAGCAGGGGCACCGGGGAGCTGTTTTTT
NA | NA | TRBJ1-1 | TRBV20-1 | CSASHNTEAFF | TGCAGTGCTAGTCACAACACTGAAGCTTTCTTT
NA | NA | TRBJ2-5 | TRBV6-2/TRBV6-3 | CASSYSRSGAGTQYF | TGTGCCAGCAGTTACTCGAGGTCGGGGGCAGGGACCCAGTACTTC